Listed here are 27 T cell receptor beta chains from one sample, sequenced in a study of cytomegalovirus exposure and HLA in healthy donors. Both 60 Vbeta primers and 13 Jbeta primers went into the PCR. Sequenced by immunoSEQ multiplex PCR; TCRdb stores in-frame clones only, minus some. This sample has approximately 130,000 clones, with roughly 70% found just once. The sample was PBMCs. The receptors come from a man aged 25-40 years in good health and CMV-seronegative.

This chain connects TRBV6-5 to TRBJ1-2, with 8 bases that match TRBD1. Trimming removed 4 bases from V and 3 bases from J; junction bases left unmatched: 4. The CDR3 loop spans 14 amino acids. Germline V CDR1 and CDR2: MNHEY, SVGAGI. The CDR3 reads CASSLDRVYYGYTF. The CDR3 DNA sequence: TGTGCCAGCAGTTTGGACAGGGTGTACTATGGCTACACCTTC.

The rearrangement uses TRBV4-1 and TRBJ2-3; 14 positions match TRBD2. Germline assignment: CDR1 MGHRA and CDR2 YSYEKL. Trimming took 5 bases from V and 6 from J; bases not matched to a gene: 10. The CDR3 spans 17 residues. The CDR3 spells CASSAPGTSGSGDTQYF. The CDR3 DNA sequence: TGCGCCAGCAGCGCCCCCGGGACTAGCGGGAGTGGTGATACGCAGTATTTT.

This clone occurred a few times. CDR3 protein: CASSADDRQPQHF. The CDR3 DNA reads as TGCGCCAGCAGCGCGGACGACAGGCAGCCCCAGCATTTT. This rearrangement joins TRBV5-1 to TRBJ1-5, with D perhaps TRBD1 (6 bases). The CDR3 contains 13 residues. V was pared by 4 bases and J by 7 bases, with 12 bases between. Germline V gene data show CDR1 as SGHRS and CDR2 as YFSETQ. Based on the CDR3 plus reference TRBV5-1 and TRBJ1-5, the full variable domain is KAGVTQTPRYLIKTRGQQVTLSCSPISGHRSVSWYQQTPGQGLQFLFEYFSETQRNKGNFPGRFSGRQFSNSRSEMNVSTLELGDSALYLCASSADDRQPQHFGDGTRLSIL.

J is TRBJ1-2 and V is TRBV9; unclear D gene. V was pared by 0 bases and J by 4 bases, with 10 bases between. Germline CDR1 SGDLS, CDR2 YYNGEE. The CDR3 is 14 residues long. CDR3 in DNA: TGTGCCAGCAGCGTAGGACACTCACTCTATGGCTACACCTTC. Residues: CASSVGHSLYGYTF. The complete variable domain, with remaining parts taken from reference TRBV9 and TRBJ1-2, reads DSGVTQTPKHLITATGQRVTLRCSPRSGDLSVYWYQQSLDQGLQFLIQYYNGEERAKGNILERFSAQQFPDLHSELNLSSLELGDSALYFCASSVGHSLYGYTFGSGTRLTVV.

The count of this clone is one. V gene TRBV28 combines with J gene TRBJ2-2; 7 bases are shared with TRBD2. There are 15 residues in the CDR3. Germline V gene lookup returns CDR1 MDHEN and CDR2 SYDVKM. Germline trimming cut 2 bases from V and 5 bases from J; bases unmatched to any gene: 5. The CDR3 sequence: CASSLMTSFTGELFF. CDR3 nucleotide sequence: TGTGCCAGCAGTTTAATGACTAGCTTTACCGGGGAGCTGTTTTTT.

The V call is TRBV19, the J call TRBJ2-2, with 7 bases that match TRBD1. Germline CDR1 and CDR2: LNHDA and SQIVND (reference sequence). The CDR3 sequence is 15 residues long. The ends lost 11 bases at V and 7 bases at J; junction bases unmatched: 16. The CDR3 sequence is CAAKEVGGKVGELFF. The CDR3 DNA reads TGTGCCGCGAAAGAAGTAGGGGGCAAAGTCGGGGAGCTGTTTTTT.

This chain links TRBV10-1 with TRBJ1-5; the match to TRBD1 covers 11 bases. CDR1 is WNHNN, CDR2 SYGVQD, per germline (reference sequence). The J segment lost 0 bases and the V segment lost 1 base, leaving 17 bases of the junction unmatched. The CDR3 consists of 22 residues. CDR3 region: CASSEYVDRGRSGVSSNQPQHF. The CDR3 DNA reads TGCGCCAGCAGTGAGTACGTGGACAGGGGGCGGTCAGGGGTTAGTAGCAATCAGCCCCAGCATTTT.

This clone was counted once. The rearrangement links TRBV9 to TRBJ2-2; 11 nucleotides agree with TRBD2. This CDR3 is built from 16 residues. Germline CDR1 SGDLS, CDR2 YYNGEE. With 2 bases clipped from V and 4 bases from J, the junction kept 4 bases outside the gene matches. CDR3 nucleotides: TGTGCCAGCAGCGTGGGTCTAGCGGGGGGCACCGGGGAGCTGTTTTTT. Translated: CASSVGLAGGTGELFF.

This CDR3 reads CASSRLAGVGGETQYF. CDR3 nucleotide sequence: TGCGCCAGCAGTCGACTAGCGGGGGTAGGTGGGGAGACCCAGTACTTC. This chain uses TRBV4-1 with TRBJ2-5; 12 bases map to TRBD2. Trimming removed 6 bases from V and 5 bases from J; junction bases left unmatched: 10. This CDR3 spans 16 amino acids. The V gene's germline CDR1 is MGHRA and CDR2 YSYEKL.

The chain couples TRBV6-5 to TRBJ1-1; D unresolved. Per germline, CDR1 MNHEY and CDR2 SVGAGI. The CDR3 is 13 residues long. Trimming took 10 bases from V and 5 from J, leaving 17 bases between them. In nucleotides, the CDR3 is TGTGCCACCGCCCAAGTTCGGGTAACTGAAGCTTTCTTT. Translated, it gives CATAQVRVTEAFF.

This CDR3 reads CASSVDGLADQETQYF. The CDR3 DNA is TGTGCCAGCAGCGTAGATGGACTAGCGGACCAAGAGACCCAGTACTTC. The chain links TRBV9 to TRBJ2-5; 10 nucleotides line up with TRBD2. Germline lookup yields CDR1 SGDLS and CDR2 YYNGEE. The CDR3 has 16 amino acids. After removal of 0 bases from V and 0 bases from J, the junction contained 2 bases not matched to a gene.

V usage is TRBV19 and J usage is TRBJ2-3; 8 bases map to TRBD2. This CDR3 has 15 residues. The ends lost 4 bases at V and 3 bases at J; junction bases unmatched: 6. Germline V gene lookup returns CDR1 LNHDA and CDR2 SQIVND (reference sequence). This chain's CDR3 is CASSRSGRETDTQYF. The CDR3 DNA reads TGTGCCAGTAGTAGGAGCGGGAGAGAGACAGATACGCAGTATTTT. The complete variable domain, with remaining parts taken from reference TRBV19 and TRBJ2-3, reads DGGITQSPKYLFRKEGQNVTLSCEQNLNHDAMYWYRQDPGQGLRLIYYSQIVNDFQKGDIAEGYSVSREKKESFPLTVTSAQKNPTAFYLCASSRSGRETDTQYFGPGTRLTVL.

This clone was observed a few times. The CDR3 sequence: CASRFGQNMRGEQFF. DNA of the CDR3: TGCGCCAGCAGGTTTGGACAGAATATGAGGGGTGAGCAGTTCTTC. The rearrangement uses TRBV5-1 and TRBJ2-1; a weak D match, TRBD1 (6 bases). The germline V and J ends were trimmed by 5 bases and 9 bases, with 21 bases remaining between them. In germline, CDR1 is SGHRS, CDR2 YFSETQ. The CDR3 spans 15 residues.

The chain is built from TRBV4-3 and TRBJ2-5, with no clear D. V lost 2 bases and J lost 7, with 17 bases in between. This CDR3 comprises 15 residues. Germline CDR1 reads LGHNA; CDR2 reads YSLEER. CDR3: CASSQILTTPGTQYF. CDR3 in DNA: TGCGCCAGCAGCCAAATCCTAACGACCCCGGGGACCCAGTACTTC.

The rearrangement links TRBV30 to TRBJ1-5; weak D call: TRBD1 (5 bases). Germline V lookup: CDR1 GTSNPN, CDR2 SVGIG (reference sequence). V was clipped by 0 bases and J by 6 bases, with 12 bases between them. CDR3 length: 14 residues. DNA of the CDR3: TGTGCCTGGAGTGTGGTTCCGGGGGTTCAGCCCCAGCATTTT. The encoded protein is CAWSVVPGVQPQHF.

The V gene is TRBV6-5, the J gene TRBJ2-2, with D possibly matching TRBD1 (6 bases). The CDR3 runs to 14 residues. V was trimmed by 4 bases and J by 5 bases, leaving 11 bases between them. The germline gives CDR1 MNHEY, CDR2 SVGAGI. Here the CDR3 reads CASSSGQLTGELFF. As DNA, the CDR3 is TGTGCCAGCAGTTCTGGACAGCTAACCGGGGAGCTGTTTTTT.

This clone showed up just a few times. The chain joins TRBV18 to TRBJ2-7; 8 nucleotides match TRBD2. The CDR3 runs 14 residues. Germline CDR1 reads KGHSH; CDR2 reads LQKENI. V shed 3 bases and J 5 bases; nucleotides not matched to a gene: 6. The CDR3 loop is CASSPGLGRDEQYF. The CDR3 DNA sequence: TGTGCCAGCTCACCGGGTCTCGGGAGGGACGAGCAGTACTTC.

V gene TRBV11-2 combines with J gene TRBJ1-5; D possibly corresponds to TRBD1 (6 bases). Trimming stripped 2 bases from V and 3 bases from J, with 8 bases between. This CDR3 is 14 amino acids long. Germline values: CDR1 SGHAT, CDR2 FQNNGV. Here the CDR3 DNA reads TGTGCCAGCAGCTTAACAGGGAACAATCAGCCCCAGCATTTT. Translated: CASSLTGNNQPQHF.

The rearrangement links TRBV5-1 to TRBJ2-3; 12 bases line up with TRBD2. With V trimmed by 4 bases and J by 2 bases, 11 bases remained unmatched. The length of the CDR3 is 18 residues. Germline V gene sequence: CDR1 SGHRS, CDR2 YFSETQ. The CDR3 DNA follows: TGCGCCAGCAGCGAATTCTCTGGACTAGCGGGGAACACAGATACGCAGTATTTT. Residues: CASSEFSGLAGNTDTQYF.

This clone was picked up a small number of times. The rearrangement uses TRBV18 and TRBJ2-5, with D possibly being TRBD1 (5 bases). Germline CDR1 is KGHSH and CDR2 is LQKENI. This CDR3 comprises 13 residues. The V gene lost 2 bases and the J gene lost 5 bases, with 9 bases spanning the gap. CDR3 residues: CASSPTGVETQYF. The CDR3 DNA reads TGTGCCAGCTCACCAACAGGCGTGGAGACCCAGTACTTC.

The rearrangement links TRBV5-1 to TRBJ1-2, with 9 bases fitting TRBD1. Germline V gene data show CDR1 as SGHRS and CDR2 as YFSETQ. V gave up 4 bases and J gave up 6 bases; unmatched junction bases: 7. The CDR3 totals 14 residues. As DNA, the CDR3 is TGCGCCAGCAGCACCAGGACAGGGGAGAATGGCTACACCTTC. Amino acid sequence: CASSTRTGENGYTF. Based on the CDR3 plus reference TRBV5-1 and TRBJ1-2, the full variable domain is KAGVTQTPRYLIKTRGQQVTLSCSPISGHRSVSWYQQTPGQGLQFLFEYFSETQRNKGNFPGRFSGRQFSNSRSEMNVSTLELGDSALYLCASSTRTGENGYTFGSGTRLTVV.

The rearrangement joins TRBV6-5 to TRBJ2-1; 7 nucleotides agree with TRBD2. There are 15 residues in the CDR3. CDR1 and CDR2 from the germline V gene are MNHEY and SVGAGI. Trimming cost V 5 bases and J 2 bases; bases outside gene matches: 6. CDR3 protein: CASSKRTRPYNEQFF. The DNA of the CDR3 is TGTGCCAGCAGTAAACGGACTAGGCCCTACAATGAGCAGTTCTTC.

V gene TRBV12-2 combines with J gene TRBJ2-7; TRBD2, the D gene given by the table, was not confirmed from the DNA. TRBV12-2 is a pseudogene locus. The CDR3 runs to 16 residues. The CDR3 DNA reads as TGTGCAAGTCGCCTTCGACTAGCGGGAAGCTCCTACGAGCAGTACTTC. Translation gives CASRLRLAGSSYEQYF.

This rearrangement joins TRBV6-1 to TRBJ2-7, with 7 bases identical to TRBD2. The CDR3 is made up of 15 amino acids. Germline V CDR1 and CDR2: MNHNS, SASEGT. V was pared by 6 bases and J by 9 bases, with 17 bases of the junction left unmatched. CDR3 nucleotide sequence: TGTGCCAGCAGGGCCTGGGTTAATACGCGGGAGTTGCAGTACTTC. Amino acids: CASRAWVNTRELQYF.

The chain uses TRBV5-1 and TRBJ2-2, with 12 bases matching TRBD2. Germline-derived CDR1 and CDR2 are SGHRS and YFSETQ. V dropped 3 bases and J dropped 2; count of bases not matched to a gene: 5. The CDR3 contains 17 residues. This CDR3 is CASSSLAGGQNTGELFF. DNA for the CDR3: TGCGCCAGCAGCTCCCTAGCGGGAGGGCAAAACACCGGGGAGCTGTTTTTT.

This chain connects TRBV7-2 to TRBJ1-1, with D maybe TRBD1 (5 bases). V was clipped by 5 bases and J by 4 bases, with 14 bases between them. The germline V gene encodes CDR1 SGHTA and CDR2 FQGNSA. CDR3 length equals 14 residues. CDR3 nucleotide sequence: TGTGCCAGCAGCCTGGCAGCGGGGGGCACTGAAGCTTTCTTT. As protein: CASSLAAGGTEAFF.

This chain connects TRBV2 to TRBJ2-1; TRBD2 is a possible D gene (6 bases). CDR3 length equals 15 residues. Trimming took 6 bases from V and 0 from J, leaving 12 bases between them. Germline CDR1 and CDR2: SNHLY and FYNNEI. Here the CDR3 DNA reads TGTGCCAGCAGAAAAGGGACTTCCTCCTACAATGAGCAGTTCTTC. Protein sequence: CASRKGTSSYNEQFF.